Detailed here is one T cell receptor beta chain. The junction does not match germline at one end; this may be a read error. Using immunoSEQ multiplex PCR, the repertoire was profiled, and TCRdb retains in-frame clones only, with some absent. The data show about 400,000 clones, 85% to 95% seen once. The germline V gene has CDR1 LGHNA and CDR2 YNFKEQ. This CDR3 has 11 amino acids. The data derive from a study of shared T cell receptors in the human thymus. The TCR sequence derives from a human donor. The sequencing input was thymocytes. V is TRBV4-2 and J is TRBJ1-1; no definite D call. CDR3 sequence (DNA): TGTGCCAGCAGCCACCCCGGAGAGCCTCGGTTC. Translating it yields CASSHPGEPRF.